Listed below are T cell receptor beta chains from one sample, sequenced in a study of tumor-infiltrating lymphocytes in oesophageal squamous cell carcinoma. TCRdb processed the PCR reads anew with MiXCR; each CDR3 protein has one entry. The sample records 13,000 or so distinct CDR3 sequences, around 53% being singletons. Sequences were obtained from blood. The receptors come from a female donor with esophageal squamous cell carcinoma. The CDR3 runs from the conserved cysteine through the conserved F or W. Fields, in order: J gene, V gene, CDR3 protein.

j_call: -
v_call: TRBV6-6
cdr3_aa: CAASGGNEQFF

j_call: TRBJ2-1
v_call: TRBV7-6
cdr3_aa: CASSQLTSQFSYNEQFF

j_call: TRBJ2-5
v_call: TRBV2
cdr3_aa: CASSVLLFRGGTYNEQYF

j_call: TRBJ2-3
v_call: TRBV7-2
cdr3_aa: CASSSQPFRTQYF

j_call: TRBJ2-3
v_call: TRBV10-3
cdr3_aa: CAISAVRENTDTQYF

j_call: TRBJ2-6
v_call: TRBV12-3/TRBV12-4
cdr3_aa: CASSRPGANVLTF

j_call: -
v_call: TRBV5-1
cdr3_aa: CASFITGGNEQFF

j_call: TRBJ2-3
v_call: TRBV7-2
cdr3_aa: CASSPQLIWGELADTQYF

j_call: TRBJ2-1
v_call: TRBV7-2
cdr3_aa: CASTLHASGYNEQFF

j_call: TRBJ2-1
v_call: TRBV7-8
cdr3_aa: CASSIGTSGRASYNEQFF

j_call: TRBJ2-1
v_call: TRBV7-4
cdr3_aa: CASSLAAPGRGGLAGYNEQFF

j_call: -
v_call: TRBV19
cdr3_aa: CASSIVTSGSTQYF

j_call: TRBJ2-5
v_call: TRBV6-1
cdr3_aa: CASSRMVVQETQYF

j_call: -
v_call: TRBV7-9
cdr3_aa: CASSFATGSETQYF

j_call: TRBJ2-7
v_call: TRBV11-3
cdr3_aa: CASSSNDRGNSPLHF

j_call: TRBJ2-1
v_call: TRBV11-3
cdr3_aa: CASSPYSGGAYNEQFF

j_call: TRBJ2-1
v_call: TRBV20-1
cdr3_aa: CSAIGTSGGISYNEQFF

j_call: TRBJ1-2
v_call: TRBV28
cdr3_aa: CASSPPGFGYTF

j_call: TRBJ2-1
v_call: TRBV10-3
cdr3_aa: CAISEAGQEYNEQFF

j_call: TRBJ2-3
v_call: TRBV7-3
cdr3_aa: CASRNSGRDTDTQYF

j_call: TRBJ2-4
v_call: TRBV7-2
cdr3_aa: CASSYEGLAKNIQYF

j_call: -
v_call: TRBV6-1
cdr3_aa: CASSEGYYEQYF

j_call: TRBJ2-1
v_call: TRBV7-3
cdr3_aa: CASSLTADYNEQFF

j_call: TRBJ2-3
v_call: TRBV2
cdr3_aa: CASRTGRGGLSTDTQYF

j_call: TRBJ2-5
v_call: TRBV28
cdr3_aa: CASSFQAGQYF

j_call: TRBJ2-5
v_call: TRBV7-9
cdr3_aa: CASRRTGGEETQYF

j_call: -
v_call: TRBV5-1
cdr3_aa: CASSLMDYEQYF

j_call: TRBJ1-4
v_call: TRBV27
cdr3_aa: CASGDGAIKEKLFF

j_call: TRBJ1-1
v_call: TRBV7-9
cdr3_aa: CASFRPPDTEAFF

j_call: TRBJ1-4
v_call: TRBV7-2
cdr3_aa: CASSKTGGEKLFF

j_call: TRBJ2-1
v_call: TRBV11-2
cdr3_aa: CASSLAGASYNEQFF

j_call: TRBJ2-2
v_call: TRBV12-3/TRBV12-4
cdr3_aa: CASRGTNTGELFF

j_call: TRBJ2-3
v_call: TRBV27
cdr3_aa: CASRTLTDTQYF